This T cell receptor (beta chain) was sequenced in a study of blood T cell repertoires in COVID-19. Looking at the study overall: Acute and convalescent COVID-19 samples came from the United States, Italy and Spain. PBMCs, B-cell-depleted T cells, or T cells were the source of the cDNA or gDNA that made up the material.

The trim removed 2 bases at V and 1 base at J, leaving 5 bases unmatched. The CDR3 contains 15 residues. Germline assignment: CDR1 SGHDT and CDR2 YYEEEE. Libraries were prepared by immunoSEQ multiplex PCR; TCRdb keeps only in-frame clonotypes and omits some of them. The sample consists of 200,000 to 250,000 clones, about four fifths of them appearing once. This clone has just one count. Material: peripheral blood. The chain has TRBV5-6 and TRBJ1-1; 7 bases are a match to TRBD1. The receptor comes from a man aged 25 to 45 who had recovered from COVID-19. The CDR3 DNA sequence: TGTGCCAGCAGCTTCTGGACAGGACCGAACACTGAAGCTTTCTTT. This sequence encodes CASSFWTGPNTEAFF. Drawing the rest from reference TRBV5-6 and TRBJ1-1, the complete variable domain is DAGVTQSPTHLIKTRGQQVTLRCSPKSGHDTVSWYQQALGQGPQFIFQYYEEEERQRGNFPDRFSGHQFPNYSSELNVNALLLGDSALYLCASSFWTGPNTEAFFGQGTRLTVV.